The 22 T cell receptor beta chains in this list originate from one sample, sequenced in a study of vaccination effects on CD4 cells after COVID-19 (dated by TCRdb to 2022 to 2024). Libraries were prepared through the immunoSEQ multiplex PCR assay. This immuneACCESS table, as held by TCRdb, lists in-frame sequences with V and J called but not all clones. Of the missing ones, under half trace to an unresolved V gene in checked studies; the others have no known cause. The sample profile shows more than 35,000 clones; around four fifths of them were found once. The ten biggest clones cover about 2% of the sample. To identify antigen-specific CD4+ T cell clonotypes by their expansion, the ViraFEST assay first stimulated PBMC with viral peptide pools and then applied TCR sequencing. After less than eleven days of culture, CD4+ T cells were isolated with the EasySep CD4+ T cell isolation kit. Participants received two doses of either the BNT162b2 or the mRNA-1273 mRNA SARS-CoV-2 vaccine.

Their cognate antigens are unknown. Source: CD4+ T cells from PBMCs cultured with HCoV-NL63 spike peptides, taken after COVID-19 vaccination. The sample's cell subset or site label is to be understood as: HCoV-NL63 spike overlapping peptide pool stimulation. The source of these receptors is a human donor who received a COVID-19 vaccine. Some clones in this sample may be carry-over from other donors' samples.

This chain links TRBV2 with TRBJ1-4, with D maybe TRBD1 (6 bases). The CDR3 has 13 amino acids. Trimming pared 2 bases from V and 8 bases from J, leaving 9 bases between. Germline V gene lookup returns CDR1 SNHLY and CDR2 FYNNEI. CDR3 amino acids: CASSELQGEKLFF. CDR3 in DNA: TGTGCCAGCAGTGAACTCCAGGGGGAAAAACTGTTTTTT.

The chain links TRBV27 to TRBJ1-5, with D possibly matching TRBD1 (5 bases). The ends were cut back, 3 bases at V and 3 bases at J, with 6 bases in the middle. Germline V CDR1 and CDR2: MNHEY, SMNVEV (reference sequence). The CDR3 is 13 amino acids. CDR3 nucleotides: TGTGCCAGCAGTTTCAGGGACAATCAGCCCCAGCATTTT. Protein product: CASSFRDNQPQHF.

CDR3: CASSRNTGELFF. The CDR3 DNA reads as TGTGCCAGCAGTCGGAACACCGGGGAGCTGTTTTTT. The genes are TRBV6-2 or TRBV6-3 and TRBJ2-2, with unresolved D. The CDR3 is made up of 12 amino acids. Germline values: CDR1 MNHEY, CDR2 SVGEGT. V was shortened by 5 bases and J by 1 base, with 2 bases between the two germline ends.

The J gene is TRBJ2-5, the V gene TRBV18; D remains unclear. The V gene's germline CDR1 is KGHSH and CDR2 LQKENI. The V and J ends lost 3 bases and 0 bases respectively, with 8 bases between them. The CDR3 is 14 residues long. CDR3 residues: CASSPRRNQETQYF. The DNA for the CDR3 is TGTGCCAGCTCACCCAGACGGAACCAAGAGACCCAGTACTTC.

CDR3: CASSKETGSVAKNIQYF. The CDR3 DNA is TGTGCCAGCAGCAAGGAGACAGGTAGTGTCGCCAAAAACATTCAGTACTTC. The gene calls are TRBV21-1 and TRBJ2-4; TRBD1, as called in the table, went unchecked against the DNA. TRBV21-1 is tagged as a pseudogene. The CDR3 extends over 17 amino acids.

The V gene is TRBV10-3, the J gene TRBJ2-1; possibly TRBD1 for D (5 bases). The CDR3 runs 13 residues. Germline CDR1 and CDR2: ENHRY and SYGVKD. V lost 6 bases and J lost 9, with 15 bases in between. CDR3 DNA sequence: TGTGCCATCAGCTACGACAGATTTGGTGAGCAGTTCTTC. As protein: CAISYDRFGEQFF.

The chain uses TRBV15 and TRBJ2-7, with D unresolved. The V end was cut by 5 bases, the J end by 1 base, with 15 bases between. Germline values: CDR1 LNHNV, CDR2 YYDKDF (reference sequence). The CDR3 is made up of 15 amino acids. CDR3 DNA: TGTGCCACCAGCGAATCCCTCTTGGTGTCCTACGAGCAGTACGTC. It yields the protein CATSESLLVSYEQYV.

The CDR3: CASSPGLAGSYEQYV. In DNA form, the CDR3 reads TGTGCCAGCAGTCCGGGACTAGCGGGCTCCTACGAGCAGTACGTC. The rearrangement uses TRBV28 and TRBJ2-7, with 12 bases lining up with TRBD2. This CDR3 spans 15 amino acids. Germline CDR1 is MDHEN and CDR2 is SYDVKM. Trimming cost V 5 bases and J 0 bases; bases outside gene matches: 2.

This clone was seen only a few times. This chain joins TRBV24-1 and TRBJ1-5; unclear D gene. Deletions cut 6 bases from V and 0 bases from J, with 5 bases between. Looked up from germline, CDR1 is KGHDR and CDR2 is SFDVKD. The CDR3 loop spans 13 amino acids. The CDR3 nucleotides read TGTGCCACCAGTCAGAATAGCAATCAGCCCCAGCATTTT. Its protein product is CATSQNSNQPQHF.

The chain couples TRBV5-1 to TRBJ1-1; TRBD1 aligns across 7 bases. The CDR3 loop spans 14 amino acids. Germline CDR1 is SGHRS and CDR2 is YFSETQ. The trim removed 3 bases at V and 1 base at J, leaving 3 bases unmatched. Written as DNA, the CDR3 is TGCGCCAGCAGCTCGGGACAGCCGAACACTGAAGCTTTCTTT. This sequence encodes CASSSGQPNTEAFF. Drawing the rest from reference TRBV5-1 and TRBJ1-1, the complete variable domain is KAGVTQTPRYLIKTRGQQVTLSCSPISGHRSVSWYQQTPGQGLQFLFEYFSETQRNKGNFPGRFSGRQFSNSRSEMNVSTLELGDSALYLCASSSGQPNTEAFFGQGTRLTVV.

This clone showed up just a few times. The chain links TRBV6-2 or TRBV6-3 to TRBJ2-5; no reliable D call. Germline V gene sequence: CDR1 MNHEY, CDR2 SVGEGT. The length of the CDR3 is 14 residues. The V end was cut by 6 bases, the J end by 2 bases, with 13 bases between. DNA of the CDR3: TGTGCCAGCAGCCGGAACTATGGGCAAGAGACCCAGTACTTC. Translation: CASSRNYGQETQYF.

The J gene is TRBJ2-5, the V gene TRBV3-1 (or the pseudogene TRBV3-2); tentative D call: TRBD2 (7 bases). This CDR3 region has 14 residues. Germline V gene sequence: CDR1 LGHDT, CDR2 YNNKEL (reference sequence). The V end lost 6 bases, the J end lost 3 bases, and 14 bases lay between the germline ends. CDR3 in DNA: TGTGCCAGCAGAAAAAGGGGGGGGGAAGAGACCCAGTACTTC. This codes for CASRKRGGEETQYF.

This chain uses TRBV30 with TRBJ1-1; D possibly corresponds to TRBD1 (5 bases). Germline V gives CDR1 GTSNPN, CDR2 SVGIG (reference sequence). This CDR3 spans 13 amino acids. Trimming left V 4 bases short and J 0 bases short, with 9 bases between. In nucleotides, the CDR3 is TGTGCCTGGAAGGGACCCTTGAACACTGAAGCTTTCTTT. Its translation is CAWKGPLNTEAFF.

The sample holds a few counts of this clone. The V gene is TRBV2, the J gene TRBJ1-2; a weak D match, TRBD1 (5 bases). The CDR3 has 12 amino acids. V lost 1 base, J lost 7 bases, and 7 bases lay in between. Germline V gene lookup returns CDR1 SNHLY and CDR2 FYNNEI. In DNA form, the CDR3 reads TGTGCCAGCAGTGAAGAGACAGCTGGCTACACCTTC. Amino acids: CASSEETAGYTF. Combining the CDR3 with reference TRBV2 and TRBJ1-2 gives the whole variable domain EPEVTQTPSHQVTQMGQEVILRCVPISNHLYFYWYRQILGQKVEFLVSFYNNEISEKSEIFDDQFSVERPDGSNFTLKIRSTKLEDSAMYFCASSEETAGYTFGSGTRLTVV.

This chain links TRBV4-3 with TRBJ1-3; D is ambiguous. Germline V gene lookup returns CDR1 LGHNA and CDR2 YSLEER. The CDR3 runs to 15 residues. The germline V and J ends were trimmed by 2 bases and 0 bases, with 8 bases remaining between them. This CDR3 reads CASSQILSSGNTIYF. The CDR3, as DNA: TGCGCCAGCAGCCAAATCTTAAGCTCTGGAAACACCATATATTTT.

The rearrangement joins TRBV30 to TRBJ1-2, with 7 nucleotides matching TRBD1. This CDR3 spans 13 amino acids. Looked up from germline, CDR1 is GTSNPN and CDR2 is SVGIG (reference sequence). Losses at the gene ends were 4 bases for V and 5 bases for J; bases not matched to a gene: 7. The CDR3 DNA sequence: TGTGCCTGGAATAGACAGGGCGGGTATGGCTACACCTTC. Amino acids: CAWNRQGGYGYTF. Combining the CDR3 with reference TRBV30 and TRBJ1-2 gives the whole variable domain SQTIHQWPATLVQPVGSPLSLECTVEGTSNPNLYWYRQAAGRGLQLLFYSVGIGQISSEVPQNLSASRPQDRQFILSSKKLLLSDSGFYLCAWNRQGGYGYTFGSGTRLTVV.

This clone was detected only a few times. The CDR3 reads CATSDPEVGDPGRFF. CDR3 nucleotide sequence: TGTGCCACCAGTGATCCCGAGGTGGGGGACCCAGGCCGGTTCTTC. J is TRBJ2-1 and V is TRBV24-1; D could derive from TRBD1 or TRBD2 (5 bases each). The germline CDR1 and CDR2 sequences are KGHDR and SFDVKD. Trimming shortened V by 3 bases and J by 15 bases, and 23 bases separated the two germline ends. CDR3 size: 15 residues.

V usage is TRBV19 and J usage is TRBJ2-7; 8 bases match TRBD1. The trim removed 6 bases at V and 4 bases at J, leaving 11 bases unmatched. This CDR3 is 15 amino acids long. Germline values: CDR1 LNHDA, CDR2 SQIVND (reference sequence). The CDR3 sequence is CASRLTGTGEYEQYV. The CDR3 nucleotides read TGTGCCAGTAGACTCACCGGGACAGGAGAATACGAGCAGTACGTC.

The chain joins TRBV6-5 to TRBJ2-7; D unclear. Germline V gene lookup returns CDR1 MNHEY and CDR2 SVGAGI. CDR3 length: 12 amino acids. Trimming removed 7 bases at V and 2 bases at J, with 9 bases between. This chain's CDR3 is CASKSRTYEQYV. CDR3 nucleotide sequence: TGTGCCAGCAAGAGCAGAACCTACGAGCAGTACGTC.

The V and J genes are TRBV7-3 and TRBJ2-2, with 10 bases matching TRBD2. Unmatched junction bases numbered 10, after V lost 6 bases and J lost 6 bases. The CDR3 runs 16 residues. Per germline, CDR1 SGHTA and CDR2 FQGTGA. For the CDR3, the DNA is TGTGCCAGCAGTGTAATGGGTACTAGCGGGGCCGGGGAGCTGTTTTTT. This encodes CASSVMGTSGAGELFF.

The V gene is TRBV5-8, the J gene TRBJ1-1; D is unresolved. With 5 bases removed from V and 6 bases from J, the gap between germline ends came to 5 bases. Germline V CDR1 and CDR2: SGHTS, YDEGEE. The CDR3 is 10 amino acids. Here the CDR3 reads CASRGAEAFF. CDR3 DNA: TGTGCCAGCAGGGGAGCTGAAGCTTTCTTT.

This clone was detected only once. The J gene is TRBJ2-3, the V gene TRBV2, with a possible D match to TRBD1 (6 bases). This CDR3 spans 15 amino acids. Germline V CDR1 and CDR2: SNHLY, FYNNEI. V lost 6 bases and J 0 bases, leaving 13 bases between the germline ends. The CDR3 nucleotides read TGTGCCAGCAGCCAAGGGACACTTAGCACAGATACGCAGTATTTT. Translation gives CASSQGTLSTDTQYF.